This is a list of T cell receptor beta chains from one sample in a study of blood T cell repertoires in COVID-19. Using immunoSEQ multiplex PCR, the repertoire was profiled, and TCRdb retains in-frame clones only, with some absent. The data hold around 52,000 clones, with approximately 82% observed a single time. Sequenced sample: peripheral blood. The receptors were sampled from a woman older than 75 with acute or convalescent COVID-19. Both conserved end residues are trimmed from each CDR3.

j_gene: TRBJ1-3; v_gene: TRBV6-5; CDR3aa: ASCTRPGQGNTIY
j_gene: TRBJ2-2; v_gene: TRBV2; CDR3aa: ASSRQTSGTGELF
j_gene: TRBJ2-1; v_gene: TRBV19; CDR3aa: ASRGDRSYNEQF
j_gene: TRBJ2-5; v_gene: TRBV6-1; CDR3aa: ASSERQRGGQQETQY
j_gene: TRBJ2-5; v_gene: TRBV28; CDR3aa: ASSLATGSFQETQY
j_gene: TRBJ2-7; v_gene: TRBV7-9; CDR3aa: ASTSGLAGGLFYEQY
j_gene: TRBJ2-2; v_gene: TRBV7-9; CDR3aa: ASSPHSPGTSNTGELF
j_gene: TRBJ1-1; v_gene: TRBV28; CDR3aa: ASRPRQINTEAF
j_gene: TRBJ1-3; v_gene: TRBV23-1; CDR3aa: ASSQPPKGDRNTIY
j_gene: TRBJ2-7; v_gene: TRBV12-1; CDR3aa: ASSGGLARYEQY
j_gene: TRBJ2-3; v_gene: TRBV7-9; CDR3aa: ASSPPGRTDTQY
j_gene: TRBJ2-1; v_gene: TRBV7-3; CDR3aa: ASSLDAGGRDEQF
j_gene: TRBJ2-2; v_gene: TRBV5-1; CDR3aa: ASSEQGHGELF
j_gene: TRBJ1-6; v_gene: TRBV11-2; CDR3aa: ASSAETETSPLH
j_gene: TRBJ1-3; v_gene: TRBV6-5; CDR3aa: ASSSSDSSGNTIY
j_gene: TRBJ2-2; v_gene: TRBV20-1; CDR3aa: SASSLRLEGNTGELF
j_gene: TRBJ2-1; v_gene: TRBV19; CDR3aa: ASSSGTYNEQF
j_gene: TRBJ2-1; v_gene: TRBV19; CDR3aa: ASRVDRADEQF
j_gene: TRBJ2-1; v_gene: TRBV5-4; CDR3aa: ASSHSGGANEQF
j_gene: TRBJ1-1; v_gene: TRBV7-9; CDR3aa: ASSVGPNTEAF
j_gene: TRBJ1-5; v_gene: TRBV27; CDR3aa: ASSSPKSGGNQPQH
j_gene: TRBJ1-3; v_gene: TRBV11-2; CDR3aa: ASSKQGPSSGNTIY
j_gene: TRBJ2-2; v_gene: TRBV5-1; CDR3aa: ASSFRQGSTGELF
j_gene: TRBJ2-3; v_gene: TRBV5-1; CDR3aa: ASSLGLAGLDTQY
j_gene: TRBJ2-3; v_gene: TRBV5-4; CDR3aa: ASSPSGLTDTQY
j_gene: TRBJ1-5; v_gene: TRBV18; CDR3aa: ASSPRKNSNQPQH
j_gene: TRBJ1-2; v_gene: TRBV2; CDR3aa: ASSEAVPGGHGYT
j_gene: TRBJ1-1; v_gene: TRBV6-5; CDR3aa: ASSYRSAGGNTEAF
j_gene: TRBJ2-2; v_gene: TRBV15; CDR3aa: ATSRDLRGQLIGELF
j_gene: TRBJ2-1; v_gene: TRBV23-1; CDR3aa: ASSPYRDFSNNEQF
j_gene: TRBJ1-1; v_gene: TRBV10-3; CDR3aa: AIRPGTGGGGAF
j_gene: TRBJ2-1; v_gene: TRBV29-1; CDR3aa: SVETSGRANEQF
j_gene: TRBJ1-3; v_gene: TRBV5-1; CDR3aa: ASSPGQGLGSGNTIY
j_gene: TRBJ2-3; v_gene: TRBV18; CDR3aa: ASSQDQWGGDTQY
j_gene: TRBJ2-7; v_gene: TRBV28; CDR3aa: ASSRSRRLRIGYEQY
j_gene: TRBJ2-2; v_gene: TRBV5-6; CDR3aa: ASSLVDRANTGELF
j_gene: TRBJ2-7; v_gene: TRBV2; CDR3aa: ASSKQGSGYEQY
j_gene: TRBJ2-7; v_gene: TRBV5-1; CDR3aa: ASSLGNSIHEQY
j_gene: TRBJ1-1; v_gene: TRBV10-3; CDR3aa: AIQAHRGAMNTEAF
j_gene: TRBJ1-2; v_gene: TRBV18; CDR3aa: ASSHYREDNYGYT
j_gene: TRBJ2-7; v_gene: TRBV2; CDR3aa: ASGDLNRDLRAEQY
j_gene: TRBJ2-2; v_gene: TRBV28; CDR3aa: ASSLRTFSANTGELF
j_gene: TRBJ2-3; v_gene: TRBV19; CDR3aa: ASSGQRPTDTQY
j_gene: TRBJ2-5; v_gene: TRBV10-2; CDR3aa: ASNRGDGETQY
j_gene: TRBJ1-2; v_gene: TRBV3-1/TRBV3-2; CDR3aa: ASSQYSGRGVGYT
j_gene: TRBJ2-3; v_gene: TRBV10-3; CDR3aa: AIRPTSGVSTDTQY
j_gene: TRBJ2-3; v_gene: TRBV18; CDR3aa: ASSPGLNTLSSTDTQY
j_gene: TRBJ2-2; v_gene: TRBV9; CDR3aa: ASSVVDRGSTGELF
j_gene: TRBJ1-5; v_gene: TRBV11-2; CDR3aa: ASSSGRTGGSNQPQH
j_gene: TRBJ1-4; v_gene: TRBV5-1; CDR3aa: ASSLEGRGAGEKLF
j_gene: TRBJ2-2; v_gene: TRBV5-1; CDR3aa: ASSLGQGFTGELF
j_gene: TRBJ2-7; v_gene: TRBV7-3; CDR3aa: ASSLMTSGREEQY
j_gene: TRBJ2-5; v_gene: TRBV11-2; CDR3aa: ASSLARGARQETQY
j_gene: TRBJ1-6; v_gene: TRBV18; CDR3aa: ASSTGTGVSPLH
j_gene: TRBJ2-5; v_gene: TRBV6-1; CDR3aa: ASSEGRGLVETQY
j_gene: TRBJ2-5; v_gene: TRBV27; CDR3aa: ASSQGKGETQY
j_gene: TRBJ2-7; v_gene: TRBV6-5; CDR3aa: ASSRGEGSNEQY
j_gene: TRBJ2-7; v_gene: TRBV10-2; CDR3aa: ASSTPGLAVSYEQY
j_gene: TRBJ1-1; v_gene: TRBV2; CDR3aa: ASSDNGGRAF